The clone carrying this T cell receptor beta chain was counted between two and nine times. The antigen is not known. The data were obtained in a study of blood T cells in healthy people across ages. The CDR3 spans 15 residues. V was shortened by 1 base and J by 7 bases, with 14 bases between the two germline ends. The germline V gene encodes CDR1 LGHNA and CDR2 YNFKEQ. Broader study findings: Researchers deemed the diversity estimates from one million T cells underestimates.

The use of a sample-barcoded 5' primer and a J-beta primer mix characterized a second PCR of 7 to 11 cycles. Unique molecular identifiers of 12 random nucleotides labeled each cDNA. TCRdb re-called the 5' RACE reads through MiXCR, storing one row per CDR3 protein. The table lists around 800,000 distinct CDR3 sequences, around 68% of them singletons. The sequence was obtained from a man aged 25 to 40 in good health. Sequenced sample: blood. This chain links TRBV4-2 with TRBJ2-1; D might be TRBD2 (6 bases). Here the CDR3 reads CASSQVEGKGNEQFF. As DNA, the CDR3 is TGTGCCAGCAGCCAAGTGGAGGGGAAGGGGAATGAGCAGTTCTTC.